The text below deals with one TCR beta chain. No antigen is known for it. This sample is drawn from a study of post-analysis software for immune sequencing data. About the research overall: Relapsing-remitting, secondary progressive and progressive-relapsing multiple sclerosis were all included among the disease courses.

This CDR3 is built from 17 residues. With V trimmed by 2 bases and J by 1 base, 4 bases remained unmatched. From germline, CDR1 is MNHEY and CDR2 SMNVEV (reference sequence). Libraries were made from TCR beta cDNA, and they carried unique molecular identifiers. The source material, roughly 0.9 to 10 million T cells, gave rise to approximately 520,000 cDNA molecules. TCRdb independently ran MiXCR on the PCR reads; one entry per CDR3 protein. The sample lists 500,000 to 600,000 distinct CDR3 sequences; about 40% were seen once. Whole-study findings and limits: In patients, TRBV5-6, TRBV5-1 and TRBV20-1 belonged to about five TRBV segments found more frequently than in controls. Significantly lower normalized Chao1 diversity was found in patients with multiple sclerosis relative to controls. By F measure, strong co-clustering occurred among samples prepared in the same batch.

V gene TRBV27 combines with J gene TRBJ2-6; TRBD1 aligns across 8 bases. The sample was blood. The origin of this receptor is a girl aged 5 to 17 with multiple sclerosis. Here the CDR3 DNA reads TGTGCCAGCAGTTTAGAGACAGGGGCGTCTGGGGCCAACGTCCTGACTTTC. This codes for CASSLETGASGANVLTF.